Listed here are 23 T cell receptor beta chains from one sample, sequenced in a study of OX40 agonist ivuxolimab in advanced cancers. Sequencing was performed with immunoSEQ multiplex PCR; in TCRdb, only in-frame clones are kept and a portion is missing. This sample has fewer than 200,000 clones, with roughly 94% found just once. The sample was CD4+ or CD8+ T cells sorted from blood, taken in a trial of the OX40 agonist ivuxolimab. The receptors were gathered from an adult with an advanced solid tumor such as melanoma, head and neck, liver or kidney cancer.

V usage is TRBV10-3 and J usage is TRBJ2-1; 10 nucleotides line up with TRBD1. Looked up from germline, CDR1 is ENHRY and CDR2 is SYGVKD. V dropped 2 bases and J dropped 4; count of bases not matched to a gene: 5. The CDR3 sequence is 16 residues long. The CDR3 DNA reads TGTGCCATCAGTGAGGCCGGGACAGGGGAGTACAATGAGCAGTTCTTC. The encoded protein is CAISEAGTGEYNEQFF.

The rearrangement joins TRBV19 to TRBJ2-1, with D perhaps TRBD1 or TRBD2 (5 bases each). V was cut by 3 bases and J by 8 bases, with 20 bases left in between. Germline values: CDR1 LNHDA, CDR2 SQIVND (reference sequence). This CDR3 contains 16 residues. CDR3 DNA sequence: TGTGCCAGTAGTATCGAAGGGACCCGAACGTTTGATGAGCAGTTCTTC. As protein: CASSIEGTRTFDEQFF.

The chain employs TRBV2 and TRBJ2-3; D not certain. The CDR3 sequence is 11 residues long. Germline CDR1 SNHLY, CDR2 FYNNEI. V was clipped by 3 bases and J by 3 bases, with 1 base between them. DNA of the CDR3: TGTGCCAGCAGTGATACAGATACGCAGTATTTT. It translates to CASSDTDTQYF.

This rearrangement joins TRBV6-6 to TRBJ2-2, with unresolved D. This CDR3 comprises 13 residues. Germline-derived CDR1 and CDR2 are MNHNY and SVGAGI (reference sequence). Trimming removed 5 bases from V and 5 bases from J, with 9 bases in between. This chain's CDR3 is CASSPDGTGELFF. Here the CDR3 DNA reads TGTGCCAGCAGTCCAGACGGGACCGGGGAGCTGTTTTTT.

The V and J genes are TRBV2 and TRBJ2-7; D might be TRBD1 (6 bases). Trimming cost V 6 bases and J 6 bases, with 12 bases left between them. The CDR3 is 12 residues long. The germline gives CDR1 SNHLY, CDR2 FYNNEI. CDR3 in DNA: TGTGCCAGCAGGGCAGGGGTTGTCGAGCAGTACTTC. It translates to CASRAGVVEQYF.

Only a few counts were recorded for this clone. The J gene is TRBJ2-7, the V gene TRBV14, with 7 bases identical to TRBD1. This CDR3 contains 17 residues. V gave up 0 bases and J gave up 2 bases; unmatched junction bases: 10. Germline lookup yields CDR1 SGHDN and CDR2 FVKESK. The CDR3 DNA follows: TGTGCCAGCAGCCAAGATCATACGAGGGGGCGACCCTACGAGCAGTACTTC. It encodes CASSQDHTRGRPYEQYF.

The chain joins TRBV9 to TRBJ2-7, with TRBD1 matching over 9 bases. CDR1 SGDLS and CDR2 YYNGEE come from the germline V gene. V was clipped by 2 bases and J by 4 bases; unmatched bases: 7. The CDR3 length is 15 residues. As DNA, the CDR3 is TGTGCCAGCAGCGTTACCGGGACAGGGATTTACGAGCAGTACTTC. This gives the protein CASSVTGTGIYEQYF.

The rearrangement uses TRBV28 and TRBJ1-5, with D perhaps TRBD1 (5 bases). The CDR3 runs 13 residues. V was pared by 2 bases and J by 11 bases, with 13 bases between. Germline V CDR1 and CDR2: MDHEN, SYDVKM. The CDR3 loop is CASSLGQGASQHF. CDR3 nucleotide sequence: TGTGCCAGCAGTTTAGGGCAGGGAGCGTCCCAGCATTTT.

J is TRBJ1-2 and V is TRBV9; D is undetermined. Germline values: CDR1 SGDLS, CDR2 YYNGEE. Trimming stripped 4 bases from V and 8 bases from J, with 9 bases between. The CDR3 is 11 amino acids. The DNA for the CDR3 is TGTGCCAGCAGCTCGGATGGCGGCTACACCTTC. Encoded protein: CASSSDGGYTF.

In the case of this clone: The identical CDR3 is also encoded by other nucleotide sequences in the sample. This chain uses TRBV2 with TRBJ1-5; no definite D call. Looked up from germline, CDR1 is SNHLY and CDR2 is FYNNEI. The CDR3 spans 11 residues. Trimming took 8 bases from V and 7 from J, leaving 9 bases between them. CDR3 amino acids: CASGSGQPQHF. The CDR3 DNA sequence: TGTGCCAGCGGCTCCGGGCAGCCCCAGCATTTT.

CDR3: CASSRTGRETQYF. The CDR3 nucleotides read TGTGCCAGCAGCAGGACAGGGAGAGAGACCCAGTACTTC. The chain recombines TRBV7-7 with TRBJ2-5; 8 bases align to TRBD1. The V segment lost 5 bases and the J segment 4 bases; nucleotides outside the gene matches: 3. Germline CDR1 is SSHAT and CDR2 is FNYEAQ (reference sequence). The length of the CDR3 is 13 residues. The full variable domain, completed using reference TRBV7-7 and TRBJ2-5, is GAGVSQSPRYKVTKRGQDVTLRCDPISSHATLYWYQQALGQGPEFLTYFNYEAQPDKSGLPSDRFSAERPEGSISTLTIQRTEQRDSAMYRCASSRTGRETQYFGPGTRLLVL.

The chain has TRBV7-2 and TRBJ2-7; possibly TRBD1 for D (6 bases). CDR3 size: 15 residues. Trimming took 5 bases from V and 1 from J, leaving 15 bases between them. CDR1 is SGHTA and CDR2 is FQGNSA in the germline V gene. CDR3 in amino acids: CASSLTGQVSYEQYF. The CDR3 DNA is TGTGCCAGCAGCCTTACGGGACAAGTGTCCTACGAGCAGTACTTC.

J is TRBJ1-5 and V is TRBV28; D is unresolved. V dropped 6 bases and J dropped 5 bases, with 17 bases sitting between them. Germline loops: CDR1 MDHEN, CDR2 SYDVKM. This CDR3 has 15 residues. The CDR3 reads CASRPPRGAHQPQHF. Here the CDR3 DNA reads TGTGCCAGCAGACCCCCCCGGGGAGCCCATCAGCCCCAGCATTTT. Based on the CDR3 plus reference TRBV28 and TRBJ1-5, the full variable domain is DVKVTQSSRYLVKRTGEKVFLECVQDMDHENMFWYRQDPGLGLRLIYFSYDVKMKEKGDIPEGYSVSREKKERFSLILESASTNQTSMYLCASRPPRGAHQPQHFGDGTRLSIL.

This chain joins TRBV2 and TRBJ1-5, with TRBD1 as a possible D gene (5 bases). Germline lookup yields CDR1 SNHLY and CDR2 FYNNEI. The CDR3 loop spans 18 amino acids. V lost 4 bases, J lost 5 bases, and 24 bases lay in between. The CDR3 region has the DNA TGTGCCAGCAGTGCCTTCGGGTTACCGCGGGGACCCCATCAGCCCCAGCATTTT. It is translated as CASSAFGLPRGPHQPQHF.

The V call is TRBV28, the J call TRBJ1-5, with D tentatively TRBD1 (5 bases). Per germline, CDR1 MDHEN and CDR2 SYDVKM. Trimming cost V 6 bases and J 7 bases, with 13 bases left between them. CDR3 length equals 13 residues. Written as DNA, the CDR3 is TGTGCCAGCAGCCGCGGGCAGGGCCAGCCCCAGCATTTT. This encodes CASSRGQGQPQHF.

This clone showed up just once. The chain is built from TRBV19 and TRBJ1-4, with D hard to call. The CDR3 length is 14 residues. Germline lookup yields CDR1 LNHDA and CDR2 SQIVND (reference sequence). V lost 5 bases, J lost 0 bases, and 7 bases lay in between. The CDR3 sequence: CASSSATTNEKLFF. The CDR3, as DNA: TGTGCCAGTAGTTCAGCCACAACTAATGAAAAACTGTTTTTT.

The CDR3 reads CASSLGASSYEQYF. The CDR3 nucleotides read TGTGCCAGCAGCTTAGGGGCCAGCTCCTACGAGCAGTACTTC. The chain carries TRBV7-9 and TRBJ2-7; D uncertain. CDR3 length: 14 residues. V was clipped by 1 base and J by 0 bases, with 7 bases between them. Germline CDR1 reads SEHNR; CDR2 reads FQNEAQ (reference sequence).

This sequence joins TRBV7-9 and TRBJ1-4, with D possibly being TRBD1 (6 bases). V was trimmed by 5 bases and J by 2 bases, leaving 9 bases between them. Germline V gives CDR1 SEHNR, CDR2 FQNEAQ (reference sequence). This CDR3 has 14 amino acids. The CDR3: CASSHRATNEKLFF. The DNA for the CDR3 is TGTGCCAGCAGCCACAGGGCGACTAATGAAAAACTGTTTTTT.

This chain joins TRBV7-2 and TRBJ1-4; TRBD1 is a possible D gene (6 bases). Germline V gene lookup returns CDR1 SGHTA and CDR2 FQGNSA. CDR3 length: 18 residues. The V end was cut by 1 base, the J end by 3 bases, with 18 bases between. The CDR3 DNA sequence: TGTGCCAGCAGCTTAGGAGCGGCTTCAGGGGTGGCTAATGAAAAACTGTTTTTT. Its translation is CASSLGAASGVANEKLFF.

This chain links TRBV4-1 with TRBJ1-2; D is undetermined. V lost 1 base to trimming and J lost 6 bases, with 12 bases between them. The CDR3 is 14 amino acids. The germline V gene has CDR1 MGHRA and CDR2 YSYEKL. The CDR3 protein is CASSQVLDPNGYTF. DNA of the CDR3: TGCGCCAGCAGCCAAGTTTTAGACCCCAATGGCTACACCTTC.

The chain is built from TRBV5-1 and TRBJ1-4, with 7 bases identical to TRBD1. The CDR3 loop spans 15 amino acids. The V and J ends lost 4 bases and 3 bases, in that order; junction bases with no gene match: 6. Germline values: CDR1 SGHRS, CDR2 YFSETQ. CDR3 in DNA: TGCGCCAGCAGCGCACAGGGGCCAGCTAATGAAAAACTGTTTTTT. It is translated as CASSAQGPANEKLFF.

The V call is TRBV5-4, the J call TRBJ1-2; D remains ambiguous. With 4 bases removed from V and 8 bases from J, the gap between germline ends came to 18 bases. The germline CDR1 and CDR2 sequences are SGHNT and YYREEE (reference sequence). This CDR3 has 14 amino acids. The CDR3 bases are TGTGCCAGCAGCCGAGTGGGTTACCAGAGGGGCTACACCTTC. This codes for CASSRVGYQRGYTF. The whole variable domain, remainder taken from reference TRBV5-4 and TRBJ1-2, is ETGVTQSPTHLIKTRGQQVTLRCSSQSGHNTVSWYQQALGQGPQFIFQYYREEENGRGNFPPRFSGLQFPNYSSELNVNALELDDSALYLCASSRVGYQRGYTFGSGTRLTVV.

This clone has just one count. The V and J genes are TRBV6-5 and TRBJ1-5; no reliable D call. CDR1 and CDR2 from the germline V gene are MNHEY and SVGAGI. The CDR3 runs 13 residues. Deletions cut 6 bases from V and 7 bases from J, with 13 bases between. The CDR3 DNA reads as TGTGCCAGCAGGAGGACCCAGGACCAGCCCCAGCATTTT. It translates to CASRRTQDQPQHF.